Given below is one T cell receptor (beta chain) in context. The sample originates from a study of CDR3 diversity in severe acne. TCRdb called the PCR reads again in MiXCR, with one record for every CDR3 protein. The sample consists of roughly 79,000 distinct CDR3 sequences, under 55% of them appearing once. The TCR was taken from a male donor with severe acne vulgaris. Sequenced material: blood.

The CDR3 here is CASSQGTDSNEKLFF. The CDR3, as DNA: TGTGCCAGCAGCCAAGGGACAGACAGTAATGAAAAACTGTTTTTT. V is TRBV4-2 and J is TRBJ1-4; D perhaps matches TRBD1 (6 bases). This CDR3 comprises 15 residues. Between the trimmed V and J ends, which lost 1 base and 4 bases, there was a span of 10 bases. The germline V gene encodes CDR1 LGHNA and CDR2 YNFKEQ.